Listed below are T cell receptor beta chains from one sample, sequenced in a study of blood T cells in healthy people across ages. MiXCR was run by TCRdb on the 5' RACE reads, yielding one entry per CDR3 protein. The data hold approximately 1,700,000 distinct CDR3 sequences, with approximately 40% observed a single time. The source material was blood. These receptors all come from a human donor in good health. Both conserved end residues are part of each CDR3. A D gene is named only where the DNA matches it firmly. A clone size is listed for some rows: how often the clone was seen (once, few, many), or a class if it is expanded.

J gene	D gene	V gene	clone size	CDR3 protein	CDR3 DNA
TRBJ2-7	.	TRBV7-2	few	CASSLSIDHEQYF	TGTGCCAGCAGTCTTAGCATAGACCACGAGCAGTACTTC
TRBJ2-3	TRBD1	TRBV7-2	.	CASSTDRGLTDTQYF	TGTGCCAGCAGCACAGACAGGGGACTCACAGATACGCAGTATTTT
TRBJ2-1	.	TRBV9	.	CASSVGAASSYNEQFF	TGTGCCAGCAGCGTTGGGGCGGCTAGCTCCTACAATGAGCAGTTCTTC
TRBJ2-1	TRBD1	TRBV6-6	many	CASSSTGLNEQFF	TGTGCCAGCAGTTCGACAGGGCTTAACGAGCAGTTCTTC
TRBJ1-2	.	TRBV12-5	few	CASGWAQRGYTF	TGTGCTAGTGGTTGGGCCCAGCGGGGCTACACCTTC
TRBJ1-4	TRBD1	TRBV6-5	.	CASSYSTGGANEKLFF	TGTGCCAGCAGTTACTCAACAGGGGGGGCTAATGAAAAACTGTTTTTT
TRBJ2-1	.	TRBV12-3/TRBV12-4	.	CASSPQVSYNEQFF	TGTGCCAGCAGTCCCCAGGTCTCCTACAATGAGCAGTTCTTC
TRBJ2-1	.	TRBV11-2	.	CASSSGPINYNEQFF	TGTGCCAGCAGCTCGGGACCGATAAATTACAATGAGCAGTTCTTC
TRBJ2-5	TRBD1	TRBV10-3	few	CAISEEGTGLQTQYF	TGTGCCATCAGTGAGGAAGGGACAGGGTTACAGACCCAGTACTTC
TRBJ2-7	TRBD1	TRBV24-1	few	CATSAATGATYEQYF	TGTGCCACCAGTGCGGCGACAGGGGCCACCTACGAGCAGTACTTC
TRBJ1-2	.	TRBV2	.	CASIERLQIYGYTF	TGTGCCAGCATAGAGCGGCTTCAAATATATGGCTACACCTTC